The text below deals with one TCR beta chain. Its antigen remains unidentified. The data are from a study of T-cell reconstitution after alpha-beta-depleted transplantation in children. General study findings and limits: Several hundred graft clones that had expanded were reportedly the source of alpha-beta T cells about two months after transplant.

Unique molecular identifiers were incorporated when the TCRbeta library was constructed. Using its own MiXCR run on the PCR reads, TCRdb lists one record per CDR3 protein. The table lists 500,000 to 600,000 distinct CDR3 sequences, roughly 30% of them singletons. Trimming at V came to 4 bases and at J to 1 base, leaving 3 bases not matched to a gene. Germline V lookup: CDR1 MGHRA, CDR2 YSYEKL. This CDR3 is built from 15 residues. The source material was PBMCs, sampled before TCRalphabeta/CD19-depleted stem cell transplant. V gene TRBV4-1 combines with J gene TRBJ2-3; TRBD2 aligns across 9 bases. The sequence was collected from a boy under two years old with Wiskott-Aldrich syndrome, due to receive a stem cell transplant. Here the CDR3 DNA reads TGCGCCAGCAGCCTGAAGCGGGAGGGCACAGATACGCAGTATTTT. Translation gives CASSLKREGTDTQYF.